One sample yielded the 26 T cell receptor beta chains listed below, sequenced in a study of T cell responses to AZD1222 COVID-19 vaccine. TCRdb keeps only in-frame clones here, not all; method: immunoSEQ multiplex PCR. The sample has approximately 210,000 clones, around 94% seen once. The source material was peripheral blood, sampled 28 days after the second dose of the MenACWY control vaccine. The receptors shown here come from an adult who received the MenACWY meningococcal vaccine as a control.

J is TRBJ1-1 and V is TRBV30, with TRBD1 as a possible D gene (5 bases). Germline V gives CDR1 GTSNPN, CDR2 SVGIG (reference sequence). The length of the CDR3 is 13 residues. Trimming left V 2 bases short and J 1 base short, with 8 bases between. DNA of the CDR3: TGTGCCTGGAGTAAAGGGGCGAACACTGAAGCTTTCTTT. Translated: CAWSKGANTEAFF.

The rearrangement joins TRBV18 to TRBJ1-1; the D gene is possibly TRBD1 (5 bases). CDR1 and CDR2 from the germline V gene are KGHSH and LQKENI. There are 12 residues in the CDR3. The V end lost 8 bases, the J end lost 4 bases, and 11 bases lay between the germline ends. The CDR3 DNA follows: TGTGCCAGCCTCGCGGGGGGCACTGAAGCTTTCTTT. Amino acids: CASLAGGTEAFF.

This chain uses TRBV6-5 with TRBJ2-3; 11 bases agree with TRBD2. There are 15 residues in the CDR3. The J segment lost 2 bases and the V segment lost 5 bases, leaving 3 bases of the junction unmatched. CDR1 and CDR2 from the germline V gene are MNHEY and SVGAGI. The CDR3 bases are TGTGCCAGCAGTCCACTAGCGGGGGTCACAGATACGCAGTATTTT. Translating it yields CASSPLAGVTDTQYF.

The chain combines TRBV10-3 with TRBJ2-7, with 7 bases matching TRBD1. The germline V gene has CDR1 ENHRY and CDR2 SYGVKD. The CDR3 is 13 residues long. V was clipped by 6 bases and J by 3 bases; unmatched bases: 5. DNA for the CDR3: TGTGCCATCAGAGAGGGACAGAACTACGAGCAGTACTTC. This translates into CAIREGQNYEQYF.

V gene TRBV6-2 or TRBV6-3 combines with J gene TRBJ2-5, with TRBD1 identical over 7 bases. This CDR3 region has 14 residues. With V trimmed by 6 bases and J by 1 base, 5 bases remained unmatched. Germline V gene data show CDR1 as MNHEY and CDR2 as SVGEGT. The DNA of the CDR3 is TGTGCCAGCAGCCCAGGGGGTCGCCAAGAGACCCAGTACTTC. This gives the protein CASSPGGRQETQYF.

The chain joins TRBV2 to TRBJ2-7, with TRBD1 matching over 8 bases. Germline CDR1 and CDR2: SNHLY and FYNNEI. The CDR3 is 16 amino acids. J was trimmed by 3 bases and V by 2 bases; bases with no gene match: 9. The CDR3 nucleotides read TGTGCCAGCAGTGAATATTGGTCAGGGGGCTTCTACGAGCAGTACTTC. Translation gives CASSEYWSGGFYEQYF.

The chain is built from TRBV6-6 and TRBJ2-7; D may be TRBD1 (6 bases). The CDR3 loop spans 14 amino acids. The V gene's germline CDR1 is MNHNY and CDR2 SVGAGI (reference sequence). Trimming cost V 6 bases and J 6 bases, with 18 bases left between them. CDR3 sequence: CASRPRQVPIEQYF. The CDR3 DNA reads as TGTGCCAGCAGACCCCGACAGGTCCCCATCGAGCAGTACTTC.

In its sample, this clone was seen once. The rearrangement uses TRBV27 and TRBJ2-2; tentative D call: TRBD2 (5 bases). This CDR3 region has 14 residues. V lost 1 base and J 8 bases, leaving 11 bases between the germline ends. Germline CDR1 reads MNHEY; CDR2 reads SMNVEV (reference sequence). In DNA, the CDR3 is TGTGCCAGCAGTTTATTTCCCGGAGGAGGGGAGCTGTTTTTT. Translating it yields CASSLFPGGGELFF.

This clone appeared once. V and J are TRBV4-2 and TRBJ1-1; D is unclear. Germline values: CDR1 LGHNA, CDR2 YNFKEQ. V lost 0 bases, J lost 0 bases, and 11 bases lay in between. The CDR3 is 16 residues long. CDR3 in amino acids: CASSQELGVLNTEAFF. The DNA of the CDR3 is TGTGCCAGCAGCCAAGAGCTCGGCGTCCTGAACACTGAAGCTTTCTTT.

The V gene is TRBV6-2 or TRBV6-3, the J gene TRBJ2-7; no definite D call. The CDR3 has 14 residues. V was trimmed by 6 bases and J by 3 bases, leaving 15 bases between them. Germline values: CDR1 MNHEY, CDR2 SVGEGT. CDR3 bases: TGTGCCAGCAGGTACACACGGGCTCACTACGAGCAGTACTTC. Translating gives CASRYTRAHYEQYF.

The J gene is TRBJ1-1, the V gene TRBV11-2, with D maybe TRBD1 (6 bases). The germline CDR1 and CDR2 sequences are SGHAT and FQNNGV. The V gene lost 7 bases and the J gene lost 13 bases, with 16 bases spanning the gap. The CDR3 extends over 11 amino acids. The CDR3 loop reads CASISAGVVFF. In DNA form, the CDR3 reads TGTGCCAGCATCTCGGCAGGGGTGGTTTTCTTT.

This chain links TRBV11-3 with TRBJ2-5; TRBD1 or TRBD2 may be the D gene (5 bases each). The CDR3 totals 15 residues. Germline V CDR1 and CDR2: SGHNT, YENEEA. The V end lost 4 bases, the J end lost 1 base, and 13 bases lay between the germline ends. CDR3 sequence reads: CASSSGPGAQETQYF. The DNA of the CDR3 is TGTGCCAGCAGCTCCGGCCCCGGGGCCCAAGAGACCCAGTACTTC.

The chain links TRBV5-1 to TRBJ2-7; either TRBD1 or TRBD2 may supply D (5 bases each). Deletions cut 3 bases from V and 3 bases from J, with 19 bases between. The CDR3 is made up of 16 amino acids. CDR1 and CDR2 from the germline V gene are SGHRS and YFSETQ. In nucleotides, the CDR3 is TGCGCCAGCAGCTCGCCCGGGGCTATCTACGGCTACGAGCAGTACTTC. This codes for CASSSPGAIYGYEQYF.

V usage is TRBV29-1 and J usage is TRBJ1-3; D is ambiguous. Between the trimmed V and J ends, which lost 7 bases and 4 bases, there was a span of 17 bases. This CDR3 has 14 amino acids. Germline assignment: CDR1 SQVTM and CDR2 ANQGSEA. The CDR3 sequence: CSGRDGHGGNTIYF. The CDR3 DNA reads TGCAGCGGTCGTGATGGGCATGGAGGAAACACCATATATTTT. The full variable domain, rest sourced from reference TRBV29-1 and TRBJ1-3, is SAVISQKPSRDICQRGTSLTIQCQVDSQVTMMFWYRQQPGQSLTLIATANQGSEATYESGFVIDKFPISRPNLTFSTLTVSNMSPEDSSIYLCSGRDGHGGNTIYFGEGSWLTVV.

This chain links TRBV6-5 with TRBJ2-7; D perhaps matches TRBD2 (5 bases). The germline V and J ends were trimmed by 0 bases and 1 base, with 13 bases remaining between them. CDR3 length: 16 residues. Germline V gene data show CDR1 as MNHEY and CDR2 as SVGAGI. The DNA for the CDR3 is TGTGCCAGCAGTTACTCTCTAGCCGCGTCTTCCTACGAGCAGTACTTC. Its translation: CASSYSLAASSYEQYF.

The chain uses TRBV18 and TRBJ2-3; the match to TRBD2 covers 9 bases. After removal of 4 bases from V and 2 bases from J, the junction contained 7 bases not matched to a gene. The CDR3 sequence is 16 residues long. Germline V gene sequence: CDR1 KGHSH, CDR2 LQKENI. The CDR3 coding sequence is TGTGCCAGCTCACAGCTCCTAGCGGGACACACAGATACGCAGTATTTT. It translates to CASSQLLAGHTDTQYF.

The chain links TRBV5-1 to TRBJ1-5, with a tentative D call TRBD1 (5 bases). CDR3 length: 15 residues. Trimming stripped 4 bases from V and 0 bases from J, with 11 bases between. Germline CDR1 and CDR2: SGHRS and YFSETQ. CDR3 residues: CASSRDGGSNQPQHF. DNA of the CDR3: TGCGCCAGCAGCCGGGACGGGGGTAGCAATCAGCCCCAGCATTTT.

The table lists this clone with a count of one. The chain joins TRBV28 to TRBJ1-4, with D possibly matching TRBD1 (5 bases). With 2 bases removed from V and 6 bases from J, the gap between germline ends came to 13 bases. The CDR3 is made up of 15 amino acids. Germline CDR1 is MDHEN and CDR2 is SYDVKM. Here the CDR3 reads CASSLGLGAHEKLFF. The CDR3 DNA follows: TGTGCCAGCAGTTTAGGTCTCGGGGCGCATGAAAAACTGTTTTTT.

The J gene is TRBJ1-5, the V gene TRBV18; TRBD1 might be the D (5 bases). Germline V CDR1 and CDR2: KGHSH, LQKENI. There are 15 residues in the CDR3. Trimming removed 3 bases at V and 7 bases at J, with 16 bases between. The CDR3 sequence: CASSPSRPGRQPQHF. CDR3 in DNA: TGTGCCAGCTCACCTAGTCGGCCGGGGCGGCAGCCCCAGCATTTT.

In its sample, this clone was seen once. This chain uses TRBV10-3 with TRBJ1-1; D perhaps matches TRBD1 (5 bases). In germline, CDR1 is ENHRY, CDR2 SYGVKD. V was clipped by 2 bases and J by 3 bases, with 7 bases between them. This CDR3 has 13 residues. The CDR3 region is CAISEGGDTEAFF. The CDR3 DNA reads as TGTGCCATCAGTGAGGGAGGGGACACTGAAGCTTTCTTT.

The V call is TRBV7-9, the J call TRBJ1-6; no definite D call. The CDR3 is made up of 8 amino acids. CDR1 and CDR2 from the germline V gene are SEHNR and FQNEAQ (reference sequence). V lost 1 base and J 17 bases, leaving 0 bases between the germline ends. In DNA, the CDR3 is TGTGCCAGCAGCTTAGTCCACTTT. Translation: CASSLVHF.

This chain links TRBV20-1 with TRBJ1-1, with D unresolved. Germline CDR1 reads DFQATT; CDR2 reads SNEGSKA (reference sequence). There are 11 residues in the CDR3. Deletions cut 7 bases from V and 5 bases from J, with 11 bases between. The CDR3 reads CSEARGTEAFF. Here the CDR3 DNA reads TGCAGTGAGGCCCGGGGTACTGAAGCTTTCTTT.

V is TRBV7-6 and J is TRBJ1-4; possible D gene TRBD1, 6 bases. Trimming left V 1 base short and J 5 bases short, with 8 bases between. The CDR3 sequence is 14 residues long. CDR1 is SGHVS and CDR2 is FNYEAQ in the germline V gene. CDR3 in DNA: TGTGCCAGCAGCTTAGGAACAGGGAATGAAAAACTGTTTTTT. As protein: CASSLGTGNEKLFF.

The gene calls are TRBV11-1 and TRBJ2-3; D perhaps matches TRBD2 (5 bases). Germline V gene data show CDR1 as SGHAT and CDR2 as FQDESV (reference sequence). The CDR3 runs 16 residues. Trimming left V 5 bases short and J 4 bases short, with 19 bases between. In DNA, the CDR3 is TGTGCCAGCAGCCTATTGGACTTGGACCTCTCAGATACGCAGTATTTT. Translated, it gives CASSLLDLDLSDTQYF.

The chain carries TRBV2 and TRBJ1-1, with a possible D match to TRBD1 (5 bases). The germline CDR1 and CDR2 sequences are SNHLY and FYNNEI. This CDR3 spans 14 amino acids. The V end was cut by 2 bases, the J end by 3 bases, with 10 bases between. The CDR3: CASSERAGDTEAFF. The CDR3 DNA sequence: TGTGCCAGCAGTGAAAGAGCGGGGGACACTGAAGCTTTCTTT. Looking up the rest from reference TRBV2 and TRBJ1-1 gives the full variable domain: EPEVTQTPSHQVTQMGQEVILRCVPISNHLYFYWYRQILGQKVEFLVSFYNNEISEKSEIFDDQFSVERPDGSNFTLKIRSTKLEDSAMYFCASSERAGDTEAFFGQGTRLTVV.

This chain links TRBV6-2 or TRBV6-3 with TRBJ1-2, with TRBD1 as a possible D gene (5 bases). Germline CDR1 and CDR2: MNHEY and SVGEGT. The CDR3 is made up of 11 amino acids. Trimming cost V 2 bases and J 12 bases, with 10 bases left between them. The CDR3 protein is CASSYRGTDTF. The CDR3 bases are TGTGCCAGCAGTTACAGGGGCACCGACACCTTC.